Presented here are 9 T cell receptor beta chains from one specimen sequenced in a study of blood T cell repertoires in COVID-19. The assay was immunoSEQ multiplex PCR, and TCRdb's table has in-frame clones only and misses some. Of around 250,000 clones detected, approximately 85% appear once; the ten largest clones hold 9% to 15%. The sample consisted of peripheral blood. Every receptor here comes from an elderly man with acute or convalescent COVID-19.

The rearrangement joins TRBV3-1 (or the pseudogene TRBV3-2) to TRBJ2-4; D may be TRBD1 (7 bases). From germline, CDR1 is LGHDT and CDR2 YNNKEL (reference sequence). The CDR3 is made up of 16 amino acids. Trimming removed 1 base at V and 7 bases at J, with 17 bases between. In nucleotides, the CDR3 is TGTGCCAGCAGCCAAGTGCTTCTACAGGGGACTAACATTCAGTACTTC. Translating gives CASSQVLLQGTNIQYF.

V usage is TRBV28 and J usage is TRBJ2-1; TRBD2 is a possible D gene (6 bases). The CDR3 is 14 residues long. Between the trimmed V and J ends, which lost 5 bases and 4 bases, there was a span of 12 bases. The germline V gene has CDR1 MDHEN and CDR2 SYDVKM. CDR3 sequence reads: CASSHGTLYNEQFF. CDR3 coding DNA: TGTGCCAGCAGTCACGGGACTCTGTACAATGAGCAGTTCTTC. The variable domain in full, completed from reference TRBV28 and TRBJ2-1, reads DVKVTQSSRYLVKRTGEKVFLECVQDMDHENMFWYRQDPGLGLRLIYFSYDVKMKEKGDIPEGYSVSREKKERFSLILESASTNQTSMYLCASSHGTLYNEQFFGPGTRLTVL.

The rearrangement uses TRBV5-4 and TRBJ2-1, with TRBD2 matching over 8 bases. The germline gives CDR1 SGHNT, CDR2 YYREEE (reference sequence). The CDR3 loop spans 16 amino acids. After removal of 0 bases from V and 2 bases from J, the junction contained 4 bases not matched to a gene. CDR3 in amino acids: CASSLAGGGTYNEQFF. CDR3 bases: TGTGCCAGCAGCTTGGCCGGGGGGGGTACCTACAATGAGCAGTTCTTC.

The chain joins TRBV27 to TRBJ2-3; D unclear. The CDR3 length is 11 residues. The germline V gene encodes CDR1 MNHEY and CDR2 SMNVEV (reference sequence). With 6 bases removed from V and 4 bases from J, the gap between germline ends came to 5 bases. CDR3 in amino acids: CASSLADTQYF. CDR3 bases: TGTGCCAGCAGCCTAGCAGATACGCAGTATTTT.

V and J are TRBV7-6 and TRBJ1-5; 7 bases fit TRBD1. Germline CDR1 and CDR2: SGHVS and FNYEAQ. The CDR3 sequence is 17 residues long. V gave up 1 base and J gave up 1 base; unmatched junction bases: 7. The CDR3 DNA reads TGTGCCAGCAGCTTAGGCCCGAAGGGGGCGAGCAATCAGCCCCAGCATTTT. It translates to CASSLGPKGASNQPQHF.

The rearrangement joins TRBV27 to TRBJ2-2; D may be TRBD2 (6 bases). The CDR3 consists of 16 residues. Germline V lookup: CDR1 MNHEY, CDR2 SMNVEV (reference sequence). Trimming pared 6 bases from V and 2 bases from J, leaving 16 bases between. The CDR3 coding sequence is TGTGCCAGCAGACCACCCTGGGGGGAAAACACCGGGGAGCTGTTTTTT. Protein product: CASRPPWGENTGELFF.

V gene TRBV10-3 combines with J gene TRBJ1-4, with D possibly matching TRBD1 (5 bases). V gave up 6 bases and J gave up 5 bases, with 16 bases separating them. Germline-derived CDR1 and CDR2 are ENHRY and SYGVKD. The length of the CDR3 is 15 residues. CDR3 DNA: TGTGCCATCAGCCCCGCCGGTGGGGGGAATGAAAAACTGTTTTTT. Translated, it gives CAISPAGGGNEKLFF.

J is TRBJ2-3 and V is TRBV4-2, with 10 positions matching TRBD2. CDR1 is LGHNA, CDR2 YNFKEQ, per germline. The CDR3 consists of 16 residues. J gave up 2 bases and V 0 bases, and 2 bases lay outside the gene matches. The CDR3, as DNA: TGTGCCAGCAGCCAAGACACTAGCGGGGCCACAGATACGCAGTATTTT. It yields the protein CASSQDTSGATDTQYF.

CDR3 nucleotide sequence: TGTGCCACCAGTGATTTCCCTCTCTCTAGCGGGAGGAACCCAGATACGCAGTATTTT. Translating it yields CATSDFPLSSGRNPDTQYF. The chain employs TRBV24-1 and TRBJ2-3; 11 nucleotides agree with TRBD2. CDR1 and CDR2 from the germline V gene are KGHDR and SFDVKD. V lost 1 base to trimming and J lost 4 bases; unmatched junction nucleotides: 12. The CDR3 spans 19 residues.